Listed here are 24 T cell receptor beta chains from one sample, sequenced in a study of neoadjuvant anti-PD-1 for oral cavity cancer. Time point reported: after neoadjuvant nivolumab, at surgical resection. Generated by immunoSEQ multiplex PCR, the TCRdb table keeps only in-frame clones and is missing some. The sample holds around 13,000 clones, less than 85% seen once. The material sequenced was PBMCs, taken after nivolumab (anti-PD-1) treatment. Receptors originate from a person aged 35-79 years with oral cavity squamous cell carcinoma.

V gene TRBV7-8 combines with J gene TRBJ2-7; 7 bases align to TRBD1. The CDR3 consists of 15 residues. The germline CDR1 and CDR2 sequences are SGHVS and FQNEAQ. Losses at the gene ends were 6 bases for V and 2 bases for J; bases not matched to a gene: 10. CDR3 sequence reads: CASSLDRVKAYEQYF. In DNA, the CDR3 is TGTGCCAGCAGTCTTGACAGGGTGAAGGCCTACGAGCAGTACTTC.

The rearrangement links TRBV7-9 to TRBJ2-1; 7 bases are shared with TRBD1. The CDR3 is 15 residues long. Trimming removed 4 bases from V and 5 bases from J; junction bases left unmatched: 8. From germline, CDR1 is SEHNR and CDR2 FQNEAQ (reference sequence). The CDR3 DNA sequence: TGTGCCAGCAGCTCCGCAGGGGGTCAGCACAATGAGCAGTTCTTC. It codes for CASSSAGGQHNEQFF.

The chain has TRBV7-2 and TRBJ1-1; no firm D call. Germline loops: CDR1 SGHTA, CDR2 FQGNSA. The length of the CDR3 is 14 residues. The V end was cut by 2 bases, the J end by 1 base, with 8 bases between. The CDR3, as DNA: TGTGCCAGCAGCTTAAACAGCCAGAACACTGAAGCTTTCTTT. It yields the protein CASSLNSQNTEAFF. Full variable domain (outside the CDR3, taken from reference TRBV7-2 and TRBJ1-1): GAGVSQSPSNKVTEKGKDVELRCDPISGHTALYWYRQSLGQGLEFLIYFQGNSAPDKSGLPSDRFSAERTGGSVSTLTIQRTQQEDSAVYLCASSLNSQNTEAFFGQGTRLTVV.

The table lists this clone with a few counts. For the CDR3, the DNA is TGTGCCAGCAGCGTCCGGGACGGTAAAAACTATGGCTACACCTTC. Its protein product is CASSVRDGKNYGYTF. V and J are TRBV7-9 and TRBJ1-2; the D gene is possibly TRBD1 (5 bases). Germline CDR1 is SEHNR and CDR2 is FQNEAQ (reference sequence). The CDR3 contains 15 residues. V shed 5 bases and J shed 2 bases, with 15 bases lying between them.

The J gene is TRBJ1-2, the V gene TRBV19; no definite D call. V lost 3 bases and J lost 7, with 12 bases in between. Germline V gene lookup returns CDR1 LNHDA and CDR2 SQIVND (reference sequence). CDR3 length: 13 residues. The CDR3 bases are TGTGCCAGTAGTATTGGCAAATCTCCTGGCTACACCTTC. As protein: CASSIGKSPGYTF.

The chain couples TRBV5-1 to TRBJ2-5, with 11 bases aligning to TRBD2. The CDR3 is made up of 16 amino acids. Germline-derived CDR1 and CDR2 are SGHRS and YFSETQ. The trim removed 0 bases at V and 5 bases at J, leaving 6 bases unmatched. CDR3 DNA sequence: TGCGCCAGCAGCTTGGCCTCGACTAGCGGGACTGAGACCCAGTACTTC. Translating it yields CASSLASTSGTETQYF.

The gene calls are TRBV19 and TRBJ1-5; perhaps TRBD1 as D (5 bases). Germline V gives CDR1 LNHDA, CDR2 SQIVND (reference sequence). The CDR3 totals 17 residues. V lost 3 bases to trimming and J lost 4 bases, with 19 bases between them. CDR3 protein: CASSIPWWRQGNQPQHF. The CDR3, as DNA: TGTGCCAGTAGTATCCCGTGGTGGCGGCAGGGAAATCAGCCCCAGCATTTT.

This chain connects TRBV2 to TRBJ1-1; 7 nucleotides agree with TRBD1. Germline V gene sequence: CDR1 SNHLY, CDR2 FYNNEI. J lost 1 base, V lost 6 bases, and 5 bases had no gene match. The CDR3 loop spans 14 amino acids. CDR3 residues: CASRPGQKNTEAFF. CDR3 in DNA: TGTGCCAGCAGGCCGGGACAGAAGAACACTGAAGCTTTCTTT.

The V gene is TRBV5-1, the J gene TRBJ1-3, with unresolved D. The germline V gene has CDR1 SGHRS and CDR2 YFSETQ. The CDR3 runs to 14 residues. Trimming took 3 bases from V and 0 from J, leaving 7 bases between them. This chain's CDR3 is CASSSGPSGNTIYF. In DNA, the CDR3 is TGCGCCAGCAGCTCGGGCCCCTCTGGAAACACCATATATTTT. Full variable domain (remainder filled in from reference TRBV5-1 and TRBJ1-3): KAGVTQTPRYLIKTRGQQVTLSCSPISGHRSVSWYQQTPGQGLQFLFEYFSETQRNKGNFPGRFSGRQFSNSRSEMNVSTLELGDSALYLCASSSGPSGNTIYFGEGSWLTVV.

V usage is TRBV15 and J usage is TRBJ2-5; no firm D call. The germline CDR1 and CDR2 sequences are LNHNV and YYDKDF (reference sequence). The CDR3 has 11 residues. Between the trimmed V and J ends, which lost 3 bases and 3 bases, there was a span of 2 bases. CDR3: CATSREETQYF. CDR3 in DNA: TGTGCCACCAGCAGGGAAGAGACCCAGTACTTC.

The chain is built from TRBV5-1 and TRBJ1-5, with 9 bases fitting TRBD1. The length of the CDR3 is 15 residues. V dropped 0 bases and J dropped 4; count of bases not matched to a gene: 2. Germline V CDR1 and CDR2: SGHRS, YFSETQ. This CDR3 is CASSLGQGGNQPQHF. The CDR3 DNA reads as TGCGCCAGCAGCTTGGGACAGGGGGGAAATCAGCCCCAGCATTTT.

This chain uses TRBV28 with TRBJ1-1; 8 positions agree with TRBD1. The CDR3 is made up of 15 amino acids. CDR1 and CDR2 (germline): MDHEN, SYDVKM. J gave up 2 bases and V 6 bases, and 8 bases lay outside the gene matches. The chain's CDR3 is CASSHMDRANTEAFF. The CDR3 bases are TGTGCCAGCAGCCATATGGACAGGGCCAACACTGAAGCTTTCTTT.

In this sample, this clone turned up a few times. V gene TRBV4-2 combines with J gene TRBJ2-1; unclear D gene. The CDR3 contains 15 residues. Germline CDR1 reads LGHNA; CDR2 reads YNFKEQ. Trimming removed 0 bases from V and 4 bases from J, with 10 bases in between. CDR3 bases: TGTGCCAGCAGCCAAGAGTCGAATGATTACAATGAGCAGTTCTTC. Protein product: CASSQESNDYNEQFF.

V gene TRBV10-3 combines with J gene TRBJ1-5; no clear D. Germline V CDR1 and CDR2: ENHRY, SYGVKD. V was cut by 0 bases and J by 6 bases, with 18 bases left in between. The CDR3 sequence is 17 residues long. CDR3 sequence (DNA): TGTGCCATCAGTGAGTCTCGCGGGGAGAGAATCGGTCAGCCCCAGCATTTT. Its protein is CAISESRGERIGQPQHF.

J is TRBJ2-3 and V is TRBV28; perhaps D is TRBD1 or TRBD2 (5 bases each). This CDR3 is built from 15 residues. Germline loops: CDR1 MDHEN, CDR2 SYDVKM. With 1 base removed from V and 2 bases from J, the gap between germline ends came to 10 bases. The CDR3 coding sequence is TGTGCCAGCAGTTTATTAATGGGGGTCACAGATACGCAGTATTTT. It codes for CASSLLMGVTDTQYF. Complete variable domain (other parts from reference TRBV28 and TRBJ2-3): DVKVTQSSRYLVKRTGEKVFLECVQDMDHENMFWYRQDPGLGLRLIYFSYDVKMKEKGDIPEGYSVSREKKERFSLILESASTNQTSMYLCASSLLMGVTDTQYFGPGTRLTVL.

This clone was counted once. J is TRBJ2-3 and V is TRBV2, with D possibly matching TRBD2 (7 bases). Trimming took off 0 bases at V and 0 bases at J, with 10 bases between the two ends. Germline V gene lookup returns CDR1 SNHLY and CDR2 FYNNEI. The CDR3 is made up of 16 amino acids. This CDR3 is CASSEAKGGSTDTQYF. In nucleotides, the CDR3 is TGTGCCAGCAGTGAAGCGAAGGGGGGGAGCACAGATACGCAGTATTTT.

The CDR3 nucleotides read TGTGCCAGCAGCGAGACGGCGCTAAGGGTGACAGATACGCAGTATTTT. Amino acids: CASSETALRVTDTQYF. The rearrangement links TRBV7-8 to TRBJ2-3, with D uncertain. The CDR3 covers 16 residues. Trimming shortened V by 5 bases and J by 3 bases, and 18 bases separated the two germline ends. The germline V gene has CDR1 SGHVS and CDR2 FQNEAQ.

J is TRBJ1-2 and V is TRBV19, with D possibly matching TRBD1 (6 bases). V lost 5 bases to trimming and J lost 6 bases, with 13 bases between them. The length of the CDR3 is 13 residues. CDR1 is LNHDA, CDR2 SQIVND, per germline (reference sequence). In DNA, the CDR3 is TGTGCCAGTAGTGAGCGGGGGGCCCATGGCTACACCTTC. Residues: CASSERGAHGYTF.

CDR3 nucleotides: TGTGCCAGCAGCGACGACGCTGGGGGGAATCAGCCCCAGCATTTT. Translation: CASSDDAGGNQPQHF. This rearrangement joins TRBV27 to TRBJ1-5, with D possibly being TRBD1 (5 bases). Between the trimmed V and J ends, which lost 6 bases and 4 bases, there was a span of 16 bases. The V gene's germline CDR1 is MNHEY and CDR2 SMNVEV (reference sequence). The CDR3 is 15 residues long.

This clone was found once. The chain carries TRBV6-8 and TRBJ2-2; 7 bases match TRBD2. CDR3 length: 16 residues. Germline trimming cut 9 bases from V and 5 bases from J; bases unmatched to any gene: 15. CDR1 MNHGY and CDR2 SAAAGT come from the germline V gene. CDR3 sequence reads: CARPPTRRERTGELFF. The CDR3 nucleotides are TGTGCCAGACCCCCCACCCGGCGGGAGAGGACCGGGGAGCTGTTTTTT.

The rearrangement joins TRBV27 to TRBJ2-6, with D hard to call. The CDR3 totals 12 residues. Trimming removed 5 bases at V and 2 bases at J, with 1 base between. Germline values: CDR1 MNHEY, CDR2 SMNVEV (reference sequence). CDR3: CASSTGANVLTF. The CDR3 nucleotides are TGTGCCAGCAGTACTGGGGCCAACGTCCTGACTTTC.

V usage is TRBV6-1 and J usage is TRBJ2-5, with D possibly being TRBD2 (6 bases). This CDR3 has 13 amino acids. V was pared by 6 bases and J by 5 bases, with 13 bases between. The germline gives CDR1 MNHNS, CDR2 SASEGT. CDR3 in amino acids: CASRRDLLETQYF. CDR3 nucleotides: TGTGCCAGCAGGAGGGACTTACTGGAGACCCAGTACTTC.

The chain recombines TRBV6-5 with TRBJ1-2, with 7 nucleotides matching TRBD1. Germline-derived CDR1 and CDR2 are MNHEY and SVGAGI. This CDR3 has 14 residues. Trimming removed 3 bases from V and 5 bases from J; junction bases left unmatched: 6. CDR3 sequence (DNA): TGTGCCAGCAGTTATGGGACAGCACTATATGGCTACACCTTC. It encodes CASSYGTALYGYTF.

This clone was detected only once. V and J are TRBV7-8 and TRBJ2-7, with no clear D. Germline CDR1 SGHVS, CDR2 FQNEAQ. V gave up 3 bases and J gave up 2 bases, with 14 bases separating them. This CDR3 has 15 residues. The CDR3 loop reads CASSFARWSAYEQYF. The CDR3 nucleotides read TGTGCCAGCAGCTTTGCGAGATGGTCGGCCTACGAGCAGTACTTC.